The 25 T cell receptor beta chains below come from one sample, sequenced in a study of cytomegalovirus exposure and HLA in healthy donors. PCR employed 60 Vbeta and 13 Jbeta primers. TCRdb's copy holds only in-frame clones and misses some; the assay was immunoSEQ multiplex PCR. The sample records approximately 100,000 clones, more than 75% being singletons. Specimen: PBMCs. These TCRs come from a woman aged 45-60 years in good health and CMV-seropositive.

V gene TRBV9 combines with J gene TRBJ2-1, with 8 bases aligning to TRBD2. Trimming at V came to 0 bases and at J to 7 bases, leaving 15 bases not matched to a gene. The CDR3 sequence is 18 residues long. CDR1 and CDR2 (germline): SGDLS, YYNGEE. The CDR3 nucleotides are TGTGCCAGCAGCGTAGATACGAGGTCGGGAGGGGGGGGGAATGAGCAGTTCTTC. This encodes CASSVDTRSGGGGNEQFF.

This clone was seen just once. At the DNA level, this CDR3 is encoded by other sequences in the same sample as well. V and J are TRBV20-1 and TRBJ2-5; D not resolved. The CDR3 spans 11 residues. CDR1 is DFQATT and CDR2 is SNEGSKA in the germline V gene (reference sequence). V shed 5 bases and J shed 0 bases, with 4 bases lying between them. CDR3 protein: CSAQDQETQYF. The DNA for the CDR3 is TGCAGTGCTCAGGACCAAGAGACCCAGTACTTC.

The count of this clone is one. The chain has TRBV13 and TRBJ1-2, with TRBD1 matching over 7 bases. V was clipped by 5 bases and J by 8 bases; unmatched bases: 8. In germline, CDR1 is PRHDT, CDR2 FYEKMQ (reference sequence). The CDR3 length is 13 residues. The CDR3 loop reads CASSPRQGPGYTF. CDR3 nucleotides: TGTGCCAGCAGCCCCCGACAGGGCCCAGGCTACACCTTC.

The V gene is TRBV13, the J gene TRBJ2-3, with TRBD1 matching over 7 bases. The CDR3 length is 16 residues. V gave up 4 bases and J gave up 4 bases; unmatched junction bases: 11. Germline CDR1 reads PRHDT; CDR2 reads FYEKMQ (reference sequence). The CDR3 DNA sequence: TGTGCCAGCAGCTCTACCAGGGACAGTCTTTCAGATACGCAGTATTTT. It yields the protein CASSSTRDSLSDTQYF.

This chain connects TRBV30 to TRBJ1-6, with D maybe TRBD1 (6 bases). Germline loops: CDR1 GTSNPN, CDR2 SVGIG (reference sequence). V lost 0 bases and J lost 11, with 14 bases in between. There are 14 residues in the CDR3. The CDR3 DNA sequence: TGTGCCTGGAGTGTAGGGGGAAGTCGGCCACCCCTCCACTTT. It yields the protein CAWSVGGSRPPLHF.

This chain connects TRBV11-2 to TRBJ1-1, with D possibly TRBD1 on 6 matching bases. V lost 5 bases to trimming and J lost 5 bases, with 12 bases between them. CDR1 is SGHAT and CDR2 is FQNNGV in the germline V gene. The CDR3 contains 13 residues. The CDR3 nucleotides are TGTGCCAGCAGCCAGGGGTATCGGACTGAAGCTTTCTTT. Amino acids: CASSQGYRTEAFF.

The V gene is TRBV15, the J gene TRBJ1-1; no firm D call. V lost 5 bases, J lost 0 bases, and 7 bases lay in between. Germline loops: CDR1 LNHNV, CDR2 YYDKDF (reference sequence). This CDR3 is built from 13 residues. The CDR3, as DNA: TGTGCCACCAGCCAACAGATGAACACTGAAGCTTTCTTT. Encoded protein: CATSQQMNTEAFF. The entire variable domain, with the rest obtained from reference TRBV15 and TRBJ1-1, is as follows: DAMVIQNPRYQVTQFGKPVTLSCSQTLNHNVMYWYQQKSSQAPKLLFHYYDKDFNNEADTPDNFQSRRPNTSFCFLDIRSPGLGDTAMYLCATSQQMNTEAFFGQGTRLTVV.

The table lists this clone with a few counts. Here the CDR3 reads CASRVKEQEAYEQYF. The CDR3 nucleotides are TGTGCCAGCAGAGTGAAAGAGCAGGAGGCCTACGAGCAGTACTTC. This chain joins TRBV6-1 and TRBJ2-7, with a possible D match to TRBD2 (5 bases). CDR1 and CDR2 from the germline V gene are MNHNS and SASEGT. V was shortened by 6 bases and J by 2 bases, with 17 bases between the two germline ends. The CDR3 loop spans 15 amino acids.

This chain connects TRBV5-1 to TRBJ2-7, with a weak D call TRBD1 (5 bases). The CDR3 is 14 residues long. V was pared by 4 bases and J by 5 bases, with 16 bases between. Per the germline V gene, CDR1 is SGHRS and CDR2 is YFSETQ. The CDR3 coding sequence is TGCGCCAGCAGCCGTAAGACAGACAGCGACGAGCAGTACTTC. Translated, it gives CASSRKTDSDEQYF.

The rearrangement links TRBV9 to TRBJ2-2, with D uncertain. CDR3 length: 13 residues. V dropped 0 bases and J dropped 8 bases, with 8 bases sitting between them. Germline V gene data show CDR1 as SGDLS and CDR2 as YYNGEE. The CDR3 loop reads CASSVGPGGELFF. The CDR3 coding sequence is TGTGCCAGCAGCGTAGGTCCGGGTGGGGAGCTGTTTTTT.

The chain uses TRBV5-6 and TRBJ2-7; D is undetermined. The CDR3 is made up of 14 amino acids. Germline CDR1 SGHDT, CDR2 YYEEEE. The ends were cut back, 3 bases at V and 0 bases at J, with 10 bases in the middle. The CDR3 is CASSSSTGSYEQYF. As DNA, the CDR3 is TGTGCCAGCAGCTCCTCAACTGGCTCCTACGAGCAGTACTTC.

The V gene is TRBV10-3, the J gene TRBJ1-5, with a weak D call TRBD1 (6 bases). Per germline, CDR1 ENHRY and CDR2 SYGVKD. The CDR3 runs 19 residues. Trimming pared 8 bases from V and 0 bases from J, leaving 26 bases between. The CDR3 spells CAIGGGLSGETYSNQPQHF. In DNA form, the CDR3 reads TGTGCCATCGGCGGCGGGCTTTCAGGGGAGACCTATAGCAATCAGCCCCAGCATTTT.

The J gene is TRBJ2-7, the V gene TRBV7-2; 9 bases match TRBD1. The CDR3 runs 13 residues. The germline CDR1 and CDR2 sequences are SGHTA and FQGNSA. V was pared by 1 base and J by 5 bases, with 0 bases of the junction left unmatched. CDR3 protein: CASSLGTGDEQYF. The DNA for the CDR3 is TGTGCCAGCAGCTTAGGGACAGGGGACGAGCAGTACTTC.

The chain links TRBV4-2 to TRBJ2-7; maybe TRBD2 (6 bases). The V end was cut by 0 bases, the J end by 3 bases, with 12 bases between. The CDR3 is made up of 15 amino acids. The germline V gene encodes CDR1 LGHNA and CDR2 YNFKEQ. CDR3 DNA sequence: TGTGCCAGCAGCCAAGAGCAGCGGGCGATCTACGAGCAGTACTTC. Translation gives CASSQEQRAIYEQYF.

The chain carries TRBV5-1 and TRBJ2-1, with a possible D match to TRBD2 (6 bases). CDR1 SGHRS and CDR2 YFSETQ come from the germline V gene. The CDR3 totals 15 residues. V lost 2 bases and J 5 bases, leaving 14 bases between the germline ends. This chain's CDR3 is CASSFRDSGHNEQFF. The DNA of the CDR3 is TGCGCCAGCAGCTTCCGGGACTCGGGACACAATGAGCAGTTCTTC.

The chain has TRBV7-8 and TRBJ2-4, with TRBD2 as a possible D gene (6 bases). Germline values: CDR1 SGHVS, CDR2 FQNEAQ. The ends were cut back, 5 bases at V and 7 bases at J, with 27 bases in the middle. There are 18 residues in the CDR3. The CDR3: CASSQRGASEGGGNIQYF. The CDR3 DNA is TGTGCCAGCAGCCAACGAGGGGCTAGCGAAGGAGGTGGTAACATTCAGTACTTC.

This clone has only a few counts. V gene TRBV2 combines with J gene TRBJ1-5, with 8 bases fitting TRBD1. Trimming removed 4 bases from V and 0 bases from J; junction bases left unmatched: 8. The CDR3 is 17 amino acids. Germline CDR1 and CDR2: SNHLY and FYNNEI. For the CDR3, the DNA is TGTGCCAGCAGTGTATCAGGGGGCCTCTATAGCAATCAGCCCCAGCATTTT. It is translated as CASSVSGGLYSNQPQHF.

The genes are TRBV5-6 and TRBJ1-2; TRBD1 matches at 9 bases. This CDR3 is built from 13 residues. With V trimmed by 4 bases and J by 6 bases, 4 bases remained unmatched. Per the germline V gene, CDR1 is SGHDT and CDR2 is YYEEEE. Written as DNA, the CDR3 is TGTGCCAGCAGCGGGGACAGGGCCGATGGCTACACCTTC. It specifies CASSGDRADGYTF.

The sample holds a few counts of this clone. The chain combines TRBV6-5 with TRBJ1-2; the D is unclear. The V gene's germline CDR1 is MNHEY and CDR2 SVGAGI. This CDR3 has 14 residues. V gave up 0 bases and J gave up 5 bases, with 10 bases separating them. CDR3 sequence (DNA): TGTGCCAGCAGTTACTCGGGCAGAAGTTATGGCTACACCTTC. It is translated as CASSYSGRSYGYTF.

V and J are TRBV10-3 and TRBJ1-3, with D possibly being TRBD1 (6 bases). The CDR3 is 15 amino acids. Germline loops: CDR1 ENHRY, CDR2 SYGVKD. Trimming removed 6 bases at V and 4 bases at J, with 16 bases between. The CDR3: CAIRTGHGVGNTIYF. As DNA, the CDR3 is TGTGCCATCAGGACGGGACACGGGGTGGGAAACACCATATATTTT.

This chain connects TRBV7-3 to TRBJ2-3; 11 positions match TRBD2. The CDR3 totals 18 residues. V lost 2 bases and J lost 5; bases outside the gene matches: 12. CDR1 is SGHTA and CDR2 is FQGTGA in the germline V gene. The CDR3 DNA is TGTGCCAGCAGCTTATATGTGGGGACTAGCGGTGGCAGAGATACGCAGTATTTT. Its protein product is CASSLYVGTSGGRDTQYF.

This rearrangement joins TRBV30 to TRBJ2-3; 8 bases are shared with TRBD2. This CDR3 is 17 amino acids long. V shed 0 bases and J 2 bases; nucleotides not matched to a gene: 10. The germline gives CDR1 GTSNPN, CDR2 SVGIG (reference sequence). CDR3 protein: CAWSVLRAGGITDTQYF. DNA for the CDR3: TGTGCCTGGAGTGTACTACGGGCGGGAGGTATCACAGATACGCAGTATTTT.

This clone was recorded only once. This sequence joins TRBV7-3 and TRBJ2-1; D possibly corresponds to TRBD1 (5 bases). The germline V gene encodes CDR1 SGHTA and CDR2 FQGTGA. The CDR3 consists of 16 residues. V was cut by 4 bases and J by 4 bases, with 17 bases left in between. Written as DNA, the CDR3 is TGTGCCAGCAGCTCCCGACGTGGGGCGGCGTACAATGAGCAGTTCTTC. Amino acids: CASSSRRGAAYNEQFF. Drawing the rest from reference TRBV7-3 and TRBJ2-1, the complete variable domain is GAGVSQTPSNKVTEKGKYVELRCDPISGHTALYWYRQSLGQGPEFLIYFQGTGAADDSGLPNDRFFAVRPEGSVSTLKIQRTERGDSAVYLCASSSRRGAAYNEQFFGPGTRLTVL.

Concerning this clone: Mismatch with germline at one junction end may stem from a read error. The same CDR3 also results from other DNA sequences found in this sample. The chain is built from TRBV6-6 and TRBJ2-7; tentative D call: TRBD1 (8 bases). The CDR3 is 15 amino acids. Per germline, CDR1 MNHNY and CDR2 SVGAGI (reference sequence). CDR3 loop: CASSYSTGGAYEQYF. CDR3 sequence (DNA): TGTGCCAGCAGCTACTCTACAGGGGGGGCCTACGAGCAGTACTTC.

The genes are TRBV27 and TRBJ1-2; D is undetermined. This CDR3 region has 12 residues. In germline, CDR1 is MNHEY, CDR2 SMNVEV (reference sequence). V gave up 6 bases and J gave up 7 bases, with 12 bases separating them. CDR3 nucleotide sequence: TGTGCCAGCAGCTTGGGAGTGGGTGGCTACACCTTC. Translation: CASSLGVGGYTF.